Below, one T cell receptor beta chain is given with its context. Its antigen is unidentified. Only in-frame clones appear in the TCRdb table, and some are missing; sequencing was by immunoSEQ multiplex PCR. Here the sample spans roughly 60,000 clones, about 90% being singletons. The CDR3 length is 11 residues. The V gene's germline CDR1 is ENHRY and CDR2 SYGVKD. With 10 bases removed from V and 6 bases from J, the gap between germline ends came to 12 bases. This entry comes from a study of cytomegalovirus exposure and HLA in healthy donors. Regarding the study as a whole: For cytomegalovirus status, the classifier reportedly gave diagnoses with high specificity and sensitivity. A few CMV-associated chains proved CMV antigen-specific in vitro. Rare TCR sequences dominated, though some public TCRs recurred in many donors.

Sequenced: PBMCs. This sequence joins TRBV10-3 and TRBJ1-2; D not certain. The clonotype comes from a woman aged 18-29 years in good health and CMV-seronegative. CDR3 in DNA: TGTGCCACCGCCGGCGGGGATGGCTACACCTTC. Translating gives CATAGGDGYTF.